A selection of T cell receptor beta chains follows, all from one sample in a study of beta chain features in type 1 diabetes. Repertoires were generated with immunoSEQ multiplex PCR, while TCRdb's copy carries only in-frame clones and drops some. The sample lists about 170,000 clones, 6.5% to 8.5% occurring once. What was sequenced was central memory CD4+ T cells from blood. These receptors all stem from a man aged 18-30 years with type 1 diabetes. The CDR3 runs from the conserved cysteine through the conserved F or W. Each record gives: V gene, clone size, D gene, J gene, CDR3 DNA, CDR3 protein. The D gene is left open where the match is weak. Clone size is shown for a subset of rows, as once, few, many or a class of expanded clone.

TRBV7-2,.,TRBD2,TRBJ2-1,TGTGCCAGCAGCTCAACCGGGACTAGCGGATACAATGAGCAGTTCTTC,CASSSTGTSGYNEQFF
TRBV29-1,.,.,TRBJ2-7,TGCAGCGCAGGACCGGGGACCTACGAGCAGTACTTC,CSAGPGTYEQYF
TRBV7-2,few,.,TRBJ2-1,TGTGCCAGCAGCCCCCAGCGAAAAGACAATGAGCAGTTCTTC,CASSPQRKDNEQFF
TRBV18,few,TRBD1,TRBJ2-6,TGTGCCAGCTCACCACCAATAGTGGATTGGGACAGGGGGCCTGGGGCCAACGTCCTGACTTTC,CASSPPIVDWDRGPGANVLTF
TRBV28,few,TRBD1,TRBJ1-1,TGTGCCAGCAGTGAAGGAGGGGGCGGTCACACTGAAGCTTTCTTT,CASSEGGGGHTEAFF
TRBV5-4,.,.,TRBJ1-6,TGTGCCAGCAGCTTGGACAGCAGCAATTCACCCCTCCACTTT,CASSLDSSNSPLHF
TRBV30,.,.,TRBJ1-4,TGTGCCTGGAAGGGGCCAAATGAAAAACTGTTTTTT,CAWKGPNEKLFF
TRBV28,.,TRBD1,TRBJ2-7,TGTGCCAGCAGCTGGACAGGCCCGAACTACGAGCAGTACTTC,CASSWTGPNYEQYF
TRBV29-1,many,TRBD2,TRBJ2-1,TGCAGCGTTGAAGAGGAACTAGCGGAGCAGTTCTTC,CSVEEELAEQFF
TRBV13,few,TRBD1,TRBJ2-1,TGTGCCAGCAGCCCGCGACAGGGCTACAATGAGCAGTTCTTC,CASSPRQGYNEQFF
TRBV5-1,.,.,TRBJ2-7,TGCGCCAGCAGCCTTACAGGGATCTACGAGCAGTACTTC,CASSLTGIYEQYF
TRBV18,.,.,TRBJ1-1,TGTGCCAGCTCACCATTCCGAGGAAAAGACACTGAAGCTTTCTTT,CASSPFRGKDTEAFF